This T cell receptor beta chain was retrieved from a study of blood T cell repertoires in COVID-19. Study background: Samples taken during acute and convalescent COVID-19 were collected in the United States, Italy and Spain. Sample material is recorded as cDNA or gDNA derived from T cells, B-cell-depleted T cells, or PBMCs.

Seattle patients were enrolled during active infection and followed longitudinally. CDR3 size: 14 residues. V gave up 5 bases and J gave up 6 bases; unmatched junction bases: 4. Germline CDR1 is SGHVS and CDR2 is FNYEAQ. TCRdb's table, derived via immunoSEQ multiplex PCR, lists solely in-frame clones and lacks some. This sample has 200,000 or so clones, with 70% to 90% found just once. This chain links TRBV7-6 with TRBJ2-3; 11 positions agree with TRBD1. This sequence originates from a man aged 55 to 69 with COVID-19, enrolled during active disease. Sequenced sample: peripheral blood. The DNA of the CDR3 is TGTGCCAGCAGCCCCCGGGACAGGGGGGATACGCAGTATTTT. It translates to CASSPRDRGDTQYF.